Below, one TCR beta chain is given with its context. This clone is a singleton in its sample. The target of this receptor is not known. There are no base qualities to consult, and no much larger clone falls within one base. This record comes from a study of control samples from healthy donors and cancer patients (dated by TCRdb to 2018 to 2021). Library creation used the immunoSEQ multiplex PCR assay. This is the immuneACCESS table as TCRdb keeps it, with only in-frame sequences that have V and J called. A part of the clones is gone; compared with another copy, unresolved V genes explain less than half, and the rest is unexplained. The sample profile shows 150,000 to 200,000 clones; around nine tenths of them were found once. The ten largest clones capture 1.3% to 1.5% of the sample. Trimming accounts for 4 bases at V and 4 bases at J, while the number of junction bases matched to no gene is 4. The CDR3 spans 14 residues, from the cysteine through the phenylalanine. Just the 42-base CDR3 DNA is kept, in frame starting at base 1. The CDR1 and CDR2 encoded by the germline V gene (reference sequence) are SGHNT and YYREEE.

The material sequenced was blood. The sequence came from a man younger than 40 in good health. The chain links TRBV5-4 with TRBJ2-2; 7 bases in the junction line up with TRBD2. The CDR3 is CASSRDYGTGELFF. The DNA sequence is TGTGCCAGCAGCCGGGACTACGGCACCGGGGAGCTGTTTTTT.